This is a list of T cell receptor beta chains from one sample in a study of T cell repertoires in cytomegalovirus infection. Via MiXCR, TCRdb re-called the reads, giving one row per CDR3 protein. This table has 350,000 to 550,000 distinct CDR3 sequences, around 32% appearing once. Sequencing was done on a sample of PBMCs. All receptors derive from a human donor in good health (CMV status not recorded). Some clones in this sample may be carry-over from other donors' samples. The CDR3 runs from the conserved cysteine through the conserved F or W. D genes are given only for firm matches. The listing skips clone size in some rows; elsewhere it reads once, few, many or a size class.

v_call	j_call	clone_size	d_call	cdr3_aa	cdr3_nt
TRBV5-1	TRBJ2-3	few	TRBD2	CASSPGLAGGLDTQYF	TGCGCCAGCAGCCCCGGTCTAGCGGGGGGGCTGGATACGCAGTATTTT
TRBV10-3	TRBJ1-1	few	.	CAIREQGGNTEAFF	TGTGCCATCAGGGAACAGGGAGGGAACACTGAAGCTTTCTTT
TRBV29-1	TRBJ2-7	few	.	CSVEKSNREQYF	TGCAGCGTTGAAAAATCAAACCGCGAGCAGTACTTC
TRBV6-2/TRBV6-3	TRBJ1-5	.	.	CASSPRPVGQPQHF	TGTGCCAGCAGCCCAAGACCCGTCGGTCAGCCCCAGCATTTT
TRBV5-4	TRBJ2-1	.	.	CASSLGGGYYNEPFF	TGTGCCAGCAGCTTGGGAGGGGGTTACTACAATGAGCCGTTCTTC
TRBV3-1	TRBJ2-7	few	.	CASSQIRGESYEQYF	TGTGCCAGCAGCCAAATTAGGGGAGAGTCCTACGAGCAGTACTTC
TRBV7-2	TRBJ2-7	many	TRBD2	CASSPGGARSYEQYF	TGTGCCAGCAGCCCGGGGGGAGCCCGATCCTACGAGCAGTACTTC
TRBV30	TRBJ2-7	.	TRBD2	CAWAIAGGFYEQYF	TGTGCCTGGGCTATAGCGGGGGGCTTCTACGAGCAGTACTTC
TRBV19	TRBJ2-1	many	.	CASSIGNDNEQFF	TGTGCCAGTAGTATCGGCAACGATAATGAGCAGTTCTTC
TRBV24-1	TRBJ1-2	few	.	CATGLTENYGYTF	TGTGCCACCGGACTCACAGAAAACTATGGCTACACCTTC
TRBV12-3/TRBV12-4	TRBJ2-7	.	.	CASSFTDRSAYEQYF	TGTGCCAGCAGTTTTACGGACAGATCAGCCTACGAGCAGTACTTC
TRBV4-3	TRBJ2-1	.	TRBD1	CASSQERDSSYNEQFF	TGCGCCAGCAGCCAAGAGAGGGACAGCTCCTACAATGAGCAGTTCTTC
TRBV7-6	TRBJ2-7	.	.	CASSSRLTGTYEQYF	TGTGCCAGCAGCTCGAGATTGACAGGCACCTACGAGCAGTACTTC
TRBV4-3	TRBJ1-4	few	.	CASSQEPHSSNEKLFF	TGCGCCAGCAGCCAAGAGCCGCACTCGAGTAATGAAAAACTGTTTTTT
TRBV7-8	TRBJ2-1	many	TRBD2	CASSLVGRVSNEQFF	TGTGCCAGCAGCTTAGTAGGGAGGGTAAGCAATGAGCAGTTCTTC
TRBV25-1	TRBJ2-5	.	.	CASSELGGPAGKETQYF	TGTGCCAGCAGTGAGCTGGGTGGCCCCGCCGGGAAGGAGACCCAGTACTTC
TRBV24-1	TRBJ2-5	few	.	CATSDIRRSPETQYF	TGTGCCACCAGTGATATCCGACGTTCCCCAGAGACCCAGTACTTC
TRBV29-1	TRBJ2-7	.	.	CSVGLGYEQYF	TGCAGCGTTGGATTAGGCTACGAGCAGTACTTC
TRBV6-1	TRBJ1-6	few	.	CASSDRGQPSPLHF	TGTGCCAGCAGTGACAGGGGACAACCTTCACCCCTCCACTTT
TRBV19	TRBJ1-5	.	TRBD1	CASSSLTGTGERVQPQHF	TGTGCCAGTAGTTCCCTGACGGGGACAGGGGAAAGGGTTCAGCCCCAGCATTTT
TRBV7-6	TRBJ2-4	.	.	CASSLYQDGNIQYF	TGTGCCAGCAGCTTATACCAGGACGGGAACATTCAGTACTTC
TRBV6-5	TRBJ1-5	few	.	CASSYMPTLQPQHF	TGTGCCAGCAGTTATATGCCCACTTTACAGCCCCAGCATTTT
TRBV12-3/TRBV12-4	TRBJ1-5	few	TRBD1	CASSSNPGQGDQPQHF	TGTGCCAGCAGCTCGAACCCGGGACAGGGAGACCAGCCCCAGCATTTT
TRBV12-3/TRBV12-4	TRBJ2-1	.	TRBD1	CASSLQGAVGYEQFF	TGTGCCAGCAGCTTACAGGGGGCGGTGGGTTATGAGCAGTTCTTC
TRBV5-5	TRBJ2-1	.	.	CASNGTSTRSSYNEQFF	TGTGCCAGCAACGGGACCTCCACGCGGAGCTCCTACAATGAGCAGTTCTTC
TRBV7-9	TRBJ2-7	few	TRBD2	CASSPGRATYEQYF	TGTGCCAGCAGCCCTGGGAGGGCGACCTACGAGCAGTACTTC
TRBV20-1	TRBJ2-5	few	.	CSTDSYQETQYF	TGCAGTACAGACTCGTACCAAGAGACCCAGTACTTC
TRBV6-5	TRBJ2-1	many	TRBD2	CASSYHGTSGPNEQFF	TGTGCCAGCAGTTACCACGGGACTAGCGGCCCCAATGAGCAGTTCTTC
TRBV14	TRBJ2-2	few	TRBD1	CASRTGQPNTGELFF	TGTGCCAGCAGGACGGGACAGCCGAACACCGGGGAGCTGTTTTTT
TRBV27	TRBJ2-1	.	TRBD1	CASMGQGVRNEQFF	TGTGCCAGCATGGGGCAGGGGGTGCGCAATGAGCAGTTCTTC
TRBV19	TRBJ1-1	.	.	CASNIDMNTEAFF	TGTGCCAGTAACATTGACATGAACACTGAAGCTTTCTTT
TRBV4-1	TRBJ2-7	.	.	CASSPRMGVYEQYF	TGCGCCAGCAGCCCTCGGATGGGGGTCTACGAGCAGTACTTC
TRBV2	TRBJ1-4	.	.	CASSDGSLLATNEKLFF	TGTGCCAGCAGTGACGGGAGCTTGCTTGCAACTAATGAAAAACTGTTTTTT
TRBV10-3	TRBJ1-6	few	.	CAIHGGHGSPLHF	TGTGCCATCCATGGGGGTCATGGATCACCCCTCCACTTT
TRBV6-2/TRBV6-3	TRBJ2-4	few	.	CASRHPGRLAKNIQYF	TGTGCCAGCAGACACCCGGGACGGCTAGCCAAAAACATTCAGTACTTC
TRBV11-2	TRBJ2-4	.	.	CASSTIRGTKNIQYF	TGTGCCAGCAGCACGATCCGCGGTACCAAAAACATTCAGTACTTC
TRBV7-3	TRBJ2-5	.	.	CASSLPHVKRVGETQYF	TGTGCCAGCAGCTTACCCCACGTGAAGAGGGTGGGGGAGACCCAGTACTTC
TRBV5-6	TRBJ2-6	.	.	CASTLQGTPSGANVLTF	TGTGCCAGCACATTACAGGGAACCCCCTCTGGGGCCAACGTCCTGACTTTC
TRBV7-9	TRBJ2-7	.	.	CASSATVSEQYF	TGTGCCAGCAGCGCGACGGTTAGCGAGCAGTACTTC
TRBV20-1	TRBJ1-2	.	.	CSARKSAGVGGYTF	TGCAGTGCTAGAAAGAGTGCGGGCGTAGGTGGCTACACCTTC
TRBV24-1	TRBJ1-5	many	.	CATSDSDTSQHF	TGTGCCACCAGTGATTCCGACACGTCCCAGCATTTT
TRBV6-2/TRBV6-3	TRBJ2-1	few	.	CASSYRGSSYNEQFF	TGTGCCAGCAGTTACCGGGGGAGCTCCTACAATGAGCAGTTCTTC
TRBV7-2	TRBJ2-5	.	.	CASSPPGTQETQYF	TGTGCCAGCAGCCCCCCAGGGACCCAAGAGACCCAGTACTTC
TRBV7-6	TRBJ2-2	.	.	CTSSLEVFPGELFW	TGTACTAGCAGCTTAGAGGTTTTCCCCGGGGAGCTGTTTTGG
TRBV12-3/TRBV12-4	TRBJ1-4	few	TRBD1	CASSTNRGLYEKLFF	TGTGCCAGCAGTACCAACAGGGGGCTCTATGAAAAACTGTTTTTT
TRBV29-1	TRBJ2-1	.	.	CSVDLTGQNEQFF	TGCAGCGTTGACCTAACAGGGCAAAATGAGCAGTTCTTC
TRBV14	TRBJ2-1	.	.	CASSLDLPLTRSEQFF	TGTGCCAGCAGCCTAGATCTGCCCCTGACTAGGTCTGAGCAGTTCTTC
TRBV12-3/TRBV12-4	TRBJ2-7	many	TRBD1	CASSRGQGFFYEQYF	TGTGCCAGCAGCCGGGGACAGGGGTTTTTCTACGAGCAGTACTTC
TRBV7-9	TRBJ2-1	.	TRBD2	CASSPPPGTSGGNEQFF	TGTGCCAGCAGCCCCCCCCCCGGGACTAGCGGGGGAAATGAGCAGTTCTTC
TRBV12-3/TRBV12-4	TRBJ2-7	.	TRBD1	CASSFDRVGEQYF	TGTGCCAGCAGCTTTGACAGGGTTGGCGAGCAGTACTTC
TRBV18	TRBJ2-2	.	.	CASSPQGTTGELFF	TGTGCCAGCTCACCACAGGGAACGACCGGGGAGCTGTTTTTT
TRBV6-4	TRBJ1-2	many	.	CASSQDGGYTF	TGTGCCAGCAGCCAGGACGGTGGCTACACCTTC
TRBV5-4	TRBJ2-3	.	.	CATRISGEWTDTQYF	TGTGCCACCCGGATATCAGGGGAATGGACAGATACGCAGTATTTT
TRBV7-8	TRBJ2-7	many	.	CASSLVGDRSVSYEQYF	TGTGCCAGCAGCTTAGTAGGTGACAGGAGTGTTTCCTACGAGCAGTACTTC
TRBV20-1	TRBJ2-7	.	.	CSATSPRFGASYEQYF	TGCAGTGCTACCAGCCCCCGCTTTGGCGCGTCCTACGAGCAGTACTTC